These T cell receptor beta chains were read from a single sample in a study of blood T cells in healthy people across ages. TCRdb called the 5' RACE reads again in MiXCR, with one record for every CDR3 protein. The repertoire holds 850,000 to 1,100,000 distinct CDR3 sequences, with less than 45% as singletons. Material: blood. These receptors were obtained from a man between 18 and 35 years old in good health. Both conserved end residues are part of each CDR3. Fields, in order: clone size, J gene, V gene, D gene, CDR3 protein, CDR3 DNA. D genes are given only for firm matches. Not every row has a clone size; where given, it reads once, few, many or a size class.

clone size: many; J gene: TRBJ2-3; V gene: TRBV9; D gene: TRBD1; CDR3 protein: CASSPIQYFTGDNTDTQYF; CDR3 DNA: TGTGCCAGCAGCCCGATTCAATATTTTACAGGGGATAACACAGATACGCAGTATTTT
clone size: -; J gene: TRBJ2-1; V gene: TRBV29-1; D gene: TRBD1; CDR3 protein: CSVEDKIWGTGYNEQFF; CDR3 DNA: TGCAGCGTTGAAGATAAAATTTGGGGGACAGGGTACAATGAGCAGTTCTTC
clone size: -; J gene: TRBJ2-6; V gene: TRBV4-3; D gene: -; CDR3 protein: CASSHTGDSSGANVLTF; CDR3 DNA: TGCGCCAGCAGCCATACAGGGGACTCATCAGGGGCCAACGTCCTGACTTTC
clone size: few; J gene: TRBJ1-5; V gene: TRBV20-1; D gene: -; CDR3 protein: CSARDFSGGEGQPQHF; CDR3 DNA: TGCAGTGCTAGAGATTTCTCCGGGGGCGAAGGACAGCCCCAGCATTTT
clone size: -; J gene: TRBJ1-2; V gene: TRBV3-1; D gene: -; CDR3 protein: CASSQLTGYLNYGYTF; CDR3 DNA: TGTGCCAGCAGCCAGTTAACAGGGTACCTTAACTATGGCTACACCTTC
clone size: -; J gene: TRBJ1-1; V gene: TRBV3-1; D gene: -; CDR3 protein: CASSQFSRTEAFF; CDR3 DNA: TGTGCCAGCAGCCAATTTTCGCGTACTGAAGCTTTCTTT
clone size: -; J gene: TRBJ2-1; V gene: TRBV20-1; D gene: TRBD2; CDR3 protein: CSADRLAGDVNEQFF; CDR3 DNA: TGCAGTGCGGACAGACTAGCGGGGGATGTCAATGAGCAGTTCTTC
clone size: few; J gene: TRBJ1-2; V gene: TRBV10-3; D gene: -; CDR3 protein: CAISESRKTEEDGYTF; CDR3 DNA: TGTGCCATCAGTGAGTCGAGAAAGACAGAGGAGGATGGCTACACCTTC
clone size: -; J gene: TRBJ2-1; V gene: TRBV20-1; D gene: -; CDR3 protein: CSASDPVSNEQFF; CDR3 DNA: TGCAGTGCTAGCGACCCGGTCTCCAATGAGCAGTTCTTC
clone size: -; J gene: TRBJ2-5; V gene: TRBV20-1; D gene: -; CDR3 protein: CSARGLASEQETQYF; CDR3 DNA: TGCAGTGCTAGGGGTCTCGCTAGCGAACAAGAGACCCAGTACTTC
clone size: once; J gene: TRBJ2-5; V gene: TRBV9; D gene: -; CDR3 protein: CASSVAGGPNNEQYF; CDR3 DNA: TGTGCCAGCAGCGTAGCGGGGGGCCCAAACAATGAGCAGTACTTC
clone size: -; J gene: TRBJ1-2; V gene: TRBV19; D gene: TRBD1; CDR3 protein: CASTLKFRTGPRSYTF; CDR3 DNA: TGTGCCAGTACACTTAAATTTCGGACAGGCCCGAGAAGCTACACCTTC
clone size: -; J gene: TRBJ1-4; V gene: TRBV14; D gene: TRBD1; CDR3 protein: CASSQARGQGNEKLFF; CDR3 DNA: TGTGCCAGCAGCCAAGCCCGTGGACAGGGTAATGAAAAACTGTTTTTT
clone size: -; J gene: TRBJ1-1; V gene: TRBV3-1; D gene: -; CDR3 protein: CASSQPGRVEAFF; CDR3 DNA: TGTGCCAGCAGCCAACCAGGGAGAGTAGAAGCTTTCTTT
clone size: -; J gene: TRBJ2-1; V gene: TRBV20-1; D gene: -; CDR3 protein: CSASWSSYNEQFF; CDR3 DNA: TGCAGTGCTAGCTGGAGCTCCTACAATGAGCAGTTCTTC
clone size: few; J gene: TRBJ2-7; V gene: TRBV12-3/TRBV12-4; D gene: -; CDR3 protein: CASSAGRVHEQYF; CDR3 DNA: TGTGCCAGCAGTGCAGGGCGGGTCCACGAGCAGTACTTC
clone size: few; J gene: TRBJ2-6; V gene: TRBV12-3/TRBV12-4; D gene: -; CDR3 protein: CASIYSGTGFSGANVLTF; CDR3 DNA: TGTGCCAGCATTTATTCTGGGACTGGATTCTCTGGGGCCAACGTCCTGACTTTC
clone size: -; J gene: TRBJ2-7; V gene: TRBV4-3; D gene: -; CDR3 protein: CASSQDPTPTGLYNEQYF; CDR3 DNA: TGCGCCAGCAGCCAAGATCCGACCCCCACGGGGCTTTACAATGAGCAGTACTTC
clone size: -; J gene: TRBJ1-2; V gene: TRBV21-1; D gene: -; CDR3 protein: CASSKIPQGPFYGYTF; CDR3 DNA: TGTGCCAGCAGCAAAATTCCTCAGGGCCCTTTCTATGGCTACACCTTC
clone size: few; J gene: TRBJ2-7; V gene: TRBV6-5; D gene: TRBD1; CDR3 protein: CASSYFWDRAIYEQYF; CDR3 DNA: TGTGCCAGCAGTTACTTTTGGGACAGGGCTATCTACGAGCAGTACTTC
clone size: many; J gene: TRBJ2-5; V gene: TRBV12-5; D gene: TRBD2; CDR3 protein: CASGFVAGGVKETQYF; CDR3 DNA: TGTGCTAGTGGTTTTGTAGCGGGGGGTGTCAAGGAGACCCAGTACTTC
clone size: few; J gene: TRBJ1-2; V gene: TRBV5-1; D gene: TRBD1; CDR3 protein: CASSLSVWTGSYGYTF; CDR3 DNA: TGCGCCAGCAGCTTGTCGGTGTGGACAGGATCCTATGGCTACACCTTC
clone size: -; J gene: TRBJ1-2; V gene: TRBV12-3/TRBV12-4; D gene: -; CDR3 protein: CASRPGQRNSGYTF; CDR3 DNA: TGTGCCAGCAGACCGGGACAACGGAATTCTGGCTACACCTTC
clone size: -; J gene: TRBJ2-5; V gene: TRBV6-6; D gene: -; CDR3 protein: CASSYEVALETQYF; CDR3 DNA: TGTGCCAGCAGTTACGAGGTGGCCTTAGAGACCCAGTACTTC
clone size: -; J gene: TRBJ1-1; V gene: TRBV27; D gene: TRBD1; CDR3 protein: CASSPETGVNTEAFF; CDR3 DNA: TGTGCCAGCAGTCCGGAGACAGGGGTCAACACTGAAGCTTTCTTT
clone size: few; J gene: TRBJ1-1; V gene: TRBV29-1; D gene: TRBD1; CDR3 protein: CSHRQGTNTEAFF; CDR3 DNA: TGCAGCCACCGACAGGGGACGAACACTGAAGCTTTCTTT
clone size: -; J gene: TRBJ2-1; V gene: TRBV27; D gene: -; CDR3 protein: CATAAVIQETQFF; CDR3 DNA: TGTGCGACAGCCGCAGTTATCCAAGAGACCCAGTTCTTC
clone size: -; J gene: TRBJ1-6; V gene: TRBV20-1; D gene: TRBD1; CDR3 protein: CSAGGWDREDSPLHF; CDR3 DNA: TGCAGTGCTGGAGGGTGGGACAGGGAGGACTCACCCCTCCACTTT
clone size: -; J gene: TRBJ1-2; V gene: TRBV6-4; D gene: -; CDR3 protein: CASRNDRLGSYGYTF; CDR3 DNA: TGTGCCAGCAGAAACGACAGGCTAGGTTCCTATGGCTACACCTTC
clone size: -; J gene: TRBJ2-2; V gene: TRBV27; D gene: -; CDR3 protein: CASSLGASAYLNTGELFF; CDR3 DNA: TGTGCCAGCAGTTTGGGGGCTAGCGCGTATCTGAACACCGGGGAGCTGTTTTTT
clone size: -; J gene: TRBJ2-1; V gene: TRBV6-5; D gene: TRBD2; CDR3 protein: CASTSPRGGSYNEQFF; CDR3 DNA: TGTGCCAGCACAAGCCCACGGGGGGGCTCCTACAATGAGCAGTTCTTC
clone size: -; J gene: TRBJ2-3; V gene: TRBV5-1; D gene: TRBD2; CDR3 protein: CASSLSGGDPDTQYF; CDR3 DNA: TGCGCCAGCAGCTTGAGCGGGGGCGACCCAGATACGCAGTATTTT
clone size: -; J gene: TRBJ2-1; V gene: TRBV18; D gene: TRBD2; CDR3 protein: CASSTGLAGEFGQFF; CDR3 DNA: TGTGCCAGCTCAACGGGACTAGCGGGAGAATTTGGGCAGTTCTTC
clone size: few; J gene: TRBJ2-1; V gene: TRBV6-2/TRBV6-3; D gene: TRBD1; CDR3 protein: CASSSTGFRFF; CDR3 DNA: TGTGCCAGCAGCTCGACAGGGTTCCGGTTCTTC
clone size: few; J gene: TRBJ2-1; V gene: TRBV5-6; D gene: TRBD1; CDR3 protein: CASSRLAQGIHEQFF; CDR3 DNA: TGTGCCAGCAGCCGACTCGCACAGGGGATACATGAGCAGTTCTTC
clone size: -; J gene: TRBJ2-3; V gene: TRBV10-3; D gene: -; CDR3 protein: CAISERQGQSTDTQYF; CDR3 DNA: TGTGCCATCAGTGAGCGCCAGGGACAAAGCACAGATACGCAGTATTTT
clone size: -; J gene: TRBJ1-1; V gene: TRBV28; D gene: -; CDR3 protein: CASERITEAFF; CDR3 DNA: TGTGCCAGCGAAAGGATCACTGAAGCTTTCTTT